A single sample is the source of the 5 T cell receptor beta chains below, sequenced in a study of T cell changes during pregnancy in multiple sclerosis. Profiling relied on immunoSEQ multiplex PCR, and the TCRdb table lists in-frame clones only, not all of them. The sample consists of around 50,000 clones, 90% to 95% of them appearing once. Sequenced here: CD8+ T cells from peripheral blood mononuclear cells, sampled in the first trimester of pregnancy. The receptors originated from a female donor with multiple sclerosis, enrolled in a pregnancy study.

This sequence joins TRBV4-2 and TRBJ2-7; a possible D gene is TRBD1 (7 bases). The CDR3 runs to 14 residues. Trimming cost V 2 bases and J 5 bases, with 13 bases left between them. Germline V lookup: CDR1 LGHNA, CDR2 YNFKEQ. This CDR3 is CASSQPGGKNEQYF. The CDR3 DNA follows: TGTGCCAGCAGCCAACCAGGGGGGAAGAACGAGCAGTACTTC.

This sequence joins TRBV6-4 and TRBJ2-3; 8 bases line up with TRBD2. This CDR3 has 15 amino acids. Trimming removed 1 base from V and 2 bases from J; junction bases left unmatched: 2. Germline assignment: CDR1 MRHNA and CDR2 SNTAGT. In DNA, the CDR3 is TGTGCCAGCAGTGACTATAGCGGGGACACAGATACGCAGTATTTT. Residues: CASSDYSGDTDTQYF.

This rearrangement joins TRBV4-2 to TRBJ2-5; the match to TRBD2 covers 8 bases. CDR1 and CDR2 (germline): LGHNA, YNFKEQ. There are 14 residues in the CDR3. The J segment lost 4 bases and the V segment lost 4 bases, leaving 5 bases of the junction unmatched. Here the CDR3 DNA reads TGTGCCAGCAGCCCCTCAGCGGGAGTAGAGACCCAGTACTTC. Amino acids: CASSPSAGVETQYF.

This sequence joins TRBV27 and TRBJ2-1, with D unclear. Trimming removed 3 bases at V and 7 bases at J, with 4 bases between. CDR1 and CDR2 (germline): MNHEY, SMNVEV (reference sequence). The CDR3 is made up of 11 amino acids. The CDR3 sequence: CASSLRNEQFF. As DNA, the CDR3 is TGTGCCAGCAGTTTGAGAAATGAGCAGTTCTTC.

The V gene is TRBV9, the J gene TRBJ2-7; 9 bases fit TRBD2. Germline lookup yields CDR1 SGDLS and CDR2 YYNGEE. There are 16 residues in the CDR3. The J segment lost 6 bases and the V segment lost 3 bases, leaving 13 bases of the junction unmatched. The chain's CDR3 is CASSARERGDRAEQYF. The CDR3 coding sequence is TGTGCCAGCAGCGCGAGAGAGCGGGGGGATAGAGCCGAGCAGTACTTC. Together with reference TRBV9 and TRBJ2-7, the CDR3 gives the full variable domain: DSGVTQTPKHLITATGQRVTLRCSPRSGDLSVYWYQQSLDQGLQFLIQYYNGEERAKGNILERFSAQQFPDLHSELNLSSLELGDSALYFCASSARERGDRAEQYFGPGTRLTVT.